The rows below give T cell receptor beta chains drawn from one sample of a study of blood T cells in healthy people across ages. TCRdb analysed the 5' RACE reads with MiXCR anew, one entry per CDR3 protein. Of roughly 680,000 distinct CDR3 sequences listed, approximately 21% are singletons. The sequencing input was blood. Receptor source: a man in his 70s in good health. Both conserved end residues are part of each CDR3. The D gene is left open where the match is weak. Clone size is given for some rows only: seen once, a few or many times, or a class if the clone is expanded.

V: TRBV7-8
size: -
D: TRBD2
J: TRBJ2-3
DNA: TGTGCCAGCAGCTTACCCTGGGGGGAGGGCCCAGATACGCAGTATTTT
CDR3: CASSLPWGEGPDTQYF

V: TRBV11-2
size: -
D: -
J: TRBJ2-2
DNA: TGTGCCAGCAGCTTAGATCTCCCCGGGGAGCTGTTTTTT
CDR3: CASSLDLPGELFF

V: TRBV29-1
size: -
D: -
J: TRBJ2-2
DNA: TGCAGCGCCGACCTAGCGAACACCGGGGAGCCGTTTTTT
CDR3: CSADLANTGEPFF

V: TRBV5-1
size: once
D: -
J: TRBJ2-1
DNA: TGCGCCAGCAGCACAGATACCACCTACAATGAGCGGTTCTTC
CDR3: CASSTDTTYNERFF

V: TRBV6-5
size: few
D: -
J: TRBJ2-5
DNA: TGTGCCAGCAGCTACACCGCAGTCGGAGAGACCCAGTACTTC
CDR3: CASSYTAVGETQYF

V: TRBV5-1
size: many
D: TRBD2
J: TRBJ2-1
DNA: TGCGCCAGCAGCTTGACTAGCGCCAATGAGCAGTTCTTC
CDR3: CASSLTSANEQFF

V: TRBV5-1
size: -
D: -
J: TRBJ2-5
DNA: TGCGCCAGCAGCTTGGAAGGCGGGATCCAAGAGACCCAGTACTTC
CDR3: CASSLEGGIQETQYF

V: TRBV20-1
size: -
D: TRBD2
J: TRBJ2-1
DNA: TGCAGTGCTAGAGATCTAGCGGGAGGTTTCAATGAGCAGTTCTTC
CDR3: CSARDLAGGFNEQFF

V: TRBV30
size: few
D: -
J: TRBJ2-7
DNA: TGTGCCTGGAGTGTCAGACAAACCTACGAGCAGTACTTC
CDR3: CAWSVRQTYEQYF

V: TRBV29-1
size: -
D: TRBD2
J: TRBJ2-1
DNA: TGCAGCGTTGAAGATCAGAGCGGGGGTTCCTACAATGACCAGTTCTTC
CDR3: CSVEDQSGGSYNDQFF

V: TRBV12-3/TRBV12-4
size: -
D: -
J: TRBJ2-7
DNA: TGTGCCAGCAGTCCCCTCTTCTCAAGCTCCTACGAGCAGTACTTC
CDR3: CASSPLFSSSYEQYF

V: TRBV7-2
size: -
D: TRBD2
J: TRBJ2-1
DNA: TGTGCCAGCAGCTTTGGCATCCCTAGCGGGAGGGCTAATGAGCAGTTCTTC
CDR3: CASSFGIPSGRANEQFF

V: TRBV29-1
size: few
D: -
J: TRBJ2-1
DNA: TGCAGCGTTGAAGCCAGCTACAATGAGCAGTTCTTC
CDR3: CSVEASYNEQFF

V: TRBV4-1
size: few
D: TRBD2
J: TRBJ2-7
DNA: TGCGCCAGCAGCCAAGATCCGGCTAGCGGGAGGGACGAGCAGTACTTC
CDR3: CASSQDPASGRDEQYF

V: TRBV4-3
size: -
D: TRBD2
J: TRBJ2-4
DNA: TGCGCCAGCAGCCAAGGGGTTAGCGGGAGGGCCGATTCGGCCAAAAACATTCAGTACTTC
CDR3: CASSQGVSGRADSAKNIQYF

V: TRBV10-3
size: -
D: -
J: TRBJ2-7
DNA: TGTGCCATGGGGGACTTATCCTACGAGCAGTACTTC
CDR3: CAMGDLSYEQYF

V: TRBV7-9
size: -
D: TRBD2
J: TRBJ2-1
DNA: TGTGCCAGCAACACCAGTAGCGGGAGTGTTAATGAGCAGTTCTTC
CDR3: CASNTSSGSVNEQFF

V: TRBV5-1
size: many
D: -
J: TRBJ2-5
DNA: TGCGCCAGCAGCTTGGCGGTTGCAGGGGGAGGAGAGACCCAGTACTTC
CDR3: CASSLAVAGGGETQYF

V: TRBV7-3
size: -
D: -
J: TRBJ2-2
DNA: TGTGCCAGCAGCACACAGGGAATCGGGGAGCTGTTTTTT
CDR3: CASSTQGIGELFF

V: TRBV6-5
size: many
D: -
J: TRBJ2-5
DNA: TGTGCCAGCAGTTACCAGGGGCTGGAGACCCAGTACTTC
CDR3: CASSYQGLETQYF

V: TRBV2
size: few
D: -
J: TRBJ1-2
DNA: TGTGCCAGCAGGGAAAATGCTGGCTACACCTTC
CDR3: CASRENAGYTF

V: TRBV13
size: -
D: -
J: TRBJ2-5
DNA: TGTGCCAGCAGTCTTCGGACCCAGGATCCGTACCAAGAGACCCAGTACTTC
CDR3: CASSLRTQDPYQETQYF

V: TRBV2
size: few
D: TRBD1
J: TRBJ1-4
DNA: TGTGCCAGCAGACGACAGGGGGAACTGTTTTTT
CDR3: CASRRQGELFF

V: TRBV28
size: -
D: TRBD2
J: TRBJ2-7
DNA: TGTGCCAGCAGTTTTTCCATGACTAGCGGTACCTACGGGCAGTACTTC
CDR3: CASSFSMTSGTYGQYF

V: TRBV6-2/TRBV6-3
size: -
D: -
J: TRBJ2-7
DNA: TGTGCCAGCCAGATTGCGGTGGCCTACGAGCAGTACTTC
CDR3: CASQIAVAYEQYF

V: TRBV4-3
size: -
D: -
J: TRBJ1-6
DNA: TGCGCCAGCAGCCAAGTGCTGGCAGGCCGCTCCTATAATTCACCCCTCCACTTT
CDR3: CASSQVLAGRSYNSPLHF

V: TRBV6-5
size: few
D: -
J: TRBJ2-7
DNA: TGTGCCAGCAGTTACTCGAGTAGCGGAAGCTCCTACGAGCAGTACTTC
CDR3: CASSYSSSGSSYEQYF

V: TRBV18
size: few
D: -
J: TRBJ2-3
DNA: TGTGCCAGCTCCGTGAACACAGATACGCAGTATTTT
CDR3: CASSVNTDTQYF

V: TRBV18
size: -
D: TRBD2
J: TRBJ2-1
DNA: TGTGCCAGCTCACTTTTGCGGGAGGCGGGAAATGAGCAGTTCTTC
CDR3: CASSLLREAGNEQFF

V: TRBV7-9
size: few
D: -
J: TRBJ1-4
DNA: TGTGCCAGCAGCCCCGGAATAACTAATGAAAAACTGTTTTTT
CDR3: CASSPGITNEKLFF

V: TRBV10-1
size: few
D: -
J: TRBJ2-7
DNA: TGCGCCAGCAGTGAGCACAGGAACCCCTACGAGCAGTACTTC
CDR3: CASSEHRNPYEQYF

V: TRBV18
size: few
D: TRBD1
J: TRBJ1-4
DNA: TGTGCCAGCTCACCCAGGGACAGCAGAACTAATGAAAAACTGTTTTTT
CDR3: CASSPRDSRTNEKLFF

V: TRBV6-6
size: -
D: -
J: TRBJ1-4
DNA: TGTGCCAGCAGTATGGGCTTTGGTGAAAAACTGTTTTTT
CDR3: CASSMGFGEKLFF

V: TRBV20-1
size: few
D: TRBD2
J: TRBJ2-1
DNA: TGCAGTGCACCGGGACTACCAAGCTCCTACAATGAGCAGTTCTTC
CDR3: CSAPGLPSSYNEQFF

V: TRBV3-1
size: few
D: TRBD2
J: TRBJ2-7
DNA: TGTGCCAGCAGCCAAGGGTGGAGCGGGAGGACTGGGGAGCAGTACTTC
CDR3: CASSQGWSGRTGEQYF

V: TRBV3-1
size: few
D: -
J: TRBJ1-1
DNA: TGTGCCAGCAAGCTTATGGGGGGAACTGAAGCTTTCTTT
CDR3: CASKLMGGTEAFF

V: TRBV10-3
size: many
D: -
J: TRBJ2-3
DNA: TGTGCCATCAGGGATGACAGGAGCTCCACAGATACGCAGTATTTT
CDR3: CAIRDDRSSTDTQYF

V: TRBV2
size: few
D: TRBD1
J: TRBJ1-5
DNA: TGTGCCAGCAGTGAGGACCGACAGGGGTATCAGCCCCAGCATTTT
CDR3: CASSEDRQGYQPQHF

V: TRBV2
size: few
D: -
J: TRBJ1-4
DNA: TGTGCCAGCAGTGAAGGGTCAGGGGATGAAAAACTGTTTTTT
CDR3: CASSEGSGDEKLFF

V: TRBV6-6
size: -
D: TRBD1
J: TRBJ2-7
DNA: TGTGCTACCGAGACAGGGGGTGTCTCCTACGAGCAGTACTTC
CDR3: CATETGGVSYEQYF

V: TRBV7-2
size: -
D: -
J: TRBJ2-1
DNA: TGTGCCAGCAGCCAACTGACTTTCAATGAGCAGTTCTTC
CDR3: CASSQLTFNEQFF

V: TRBV6-1
size: few
D: TRBD2
J: TRBJ2-1
DNA: TGTGCCAGCAGACCTGGGACTAGCGGGAGCTCCTACAATGAGCAGTTCTTC
CDR3: CASRPGTSGSSYNEQFF

V: TRBV11-1
size: many
D: TRBD2
J: TRBJ2-7
DNA: TGTGCCAGCAGCTACCCGGGACTAGCTCTGGGCGAGCAGTACTTC
CDR3: CASSYPGLALGEQYF

V: TRBV20-1
size: -
D: -
J: TRBJ2-1
DNA: TGCAGTGCTAGATGGGTAGCCCTGGGTGAGCAGTTCTTC
CDR3: CSARWVALGEQFF

V: TRBV3-1
size: many
D: -
J: TRBJ1-6
DNA: TGTGCCAGCAGCCAAGGGGTATCCGGGGATTCACCCCTCCACTTT
CDR3: CASSQGVSGDSPLHF

V: TRBV20-1
size: few
D: -
J: TRBJ1-2
DNA: TGCAGTGCTACGAAAGTAAACAGGGATTCTAACTATGGCTACACCTTC
CDR3: CSATKVNRDSNYGYTF

V: TRBV7-6
size: many
D: -
J: TRBJ2-5
DNA: TGTGCCAGCAGCTCGGGCAGTCTGGAGACCCAGTACTTC
CDR3: CASSSGSLETQYF

V: TRBV5-1
size: -
D: -
J: TRBJ2-7
DNA: TGCGCCAGCAGCTCGTCCGTGGGACCGGTAGGGCAGTACTTC
CDR3: CASSSSVGPVGQYF

V: TRBV12-3/TRBV12-4
size: few
D: TRBD1
J: TRBJ1-2
DNA: TGTGCCAGCAGACGGGGACAGGGTGAAGGCAATGGCTACACCTTC
CDR3: CASRRGQGEGNGYTF

V: TRBV7-2
size: -
D: -
J: TRBJ1-3
DNA: TGTGCCAGCAGCCAACAAGTTTTTTCTGGAAACACCATATATTTT
CDR3: CASSQQVFSGNTIYF

V: TRBV5-6
size: few
D: -
J: TRBJ1-3
DNA: TGTGCCAGCAGCCTGGGGACGCGGGGAAACACCATATATTTT
CDR3: CASSLGTRGNTIYF

V: TRBV20-1
size: -
D: TRBD2
J: TRBJ2-2
DNA: TGCAGTGCTACACCCTTACTAGCGGGAGCGAGAAACACCGGGGAGCTGTTTTTT
CDR3: CSATPLLAGARNTGELFF